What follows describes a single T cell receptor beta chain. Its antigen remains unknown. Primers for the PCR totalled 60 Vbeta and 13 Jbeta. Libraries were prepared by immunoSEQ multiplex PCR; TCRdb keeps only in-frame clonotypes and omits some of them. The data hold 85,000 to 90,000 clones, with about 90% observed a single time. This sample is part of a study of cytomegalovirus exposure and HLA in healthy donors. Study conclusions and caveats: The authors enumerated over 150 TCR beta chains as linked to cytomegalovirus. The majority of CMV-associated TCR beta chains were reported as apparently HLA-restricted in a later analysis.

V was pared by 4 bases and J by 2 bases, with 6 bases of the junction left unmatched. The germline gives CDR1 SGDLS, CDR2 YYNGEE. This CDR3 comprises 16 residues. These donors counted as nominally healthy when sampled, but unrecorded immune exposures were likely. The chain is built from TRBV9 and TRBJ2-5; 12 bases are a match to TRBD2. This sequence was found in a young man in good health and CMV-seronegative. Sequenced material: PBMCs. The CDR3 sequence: CASSPSTSGGQETQYF. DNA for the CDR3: TGTGCCAGCAGCCCTTCGACTAGCGGGGGACAAGAGACCCAGTACTTC. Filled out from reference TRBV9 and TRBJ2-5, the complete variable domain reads DSGVTQTPKHLITATGQRVTLRCSPRSGDLSVYWYQQSLDQGLQFLIQYYNGEERAKGNILERFSAQQFPDLHSELNLSSLELGDSALYFCASSPSTSGGQETQYFGPGTRLLVL.